The 4 T cell receptor beta chains below were found in one sample sequenced in a study of OX40 agonist ivuxolimab in advanced cancers. Profiled with immunoSEQ multiplex PCR; TCRdb holds only in-frame clones, not every one. The data show tens of thousands of clones, just under 85% seen once. The sample in question was CD4+ or CD8+ T cells sorted from blood, obtained in a trial of the OX40 agonist ivuxolimab. These receptor sequences come from an adult with an advanced solid tumor such as melanoma, head and neck, liver or kidney cancer.

V usage is TRBV4-3 and J usage is TRBJ2-1, with 10 bases matching TRBD2. This CDR3 is built from 16 residues. Germline CDR1 and CDR2: LGHNA and YSLEER. V trimming: 1 base; J trimming: 10 bases; junction bases outside the gene matches: 10. DNA for the CDR3: TGCGCCAGCAGCCAAGGCGGGGCTAGCGGGAGTTACGAGCAGTTCTTC. Amino acid sequence: CASSQGGASGSYEQFF.

This chain joins TRBV6-6 and TRBJ1-6; no clear D. The V gene lost 8 bases and the J gene lost 8 bases, with 22 bases spanning the gap. The length of the CDR3 is 16 residues. Germline-derived CDR1 and CDR2 are MNHNY and SVGAGI (reference sequence). In DNA, the CDR3 is TGTGCCAGCCTCGCCCCCGTCTTGGGGTTGGATTCACCCCTCCACTTT. Protein product: CASLAPVLGLDSPLHF.

The chain carries TRBV18 and TRBJ1-4; tentative D call: TRBD1 (5 bases). In germline, CDR1 is KGHSH, CDR2 LQKENI. Trimming stripped 1 base from V and 3 bases from J, with 9 bases between. The CDR3 covers 15 residues. In DNA form, the CDR3 reads TGTGCCAGCTCACCACGGGGGATGGCTAATGAAAAACTGTTTTTT. This gives the protein CASSPRGMANEKLFF. The full variable domain, its missing parts supplied by reference TRBV18 and TRBJ1-4, is NAGVMQNPRHLVRRRGQEARLRCSPMKGHSHVYWYRQLPEEGLKFMVYLQKENIIDESGMPKERFSAEFPKEGPSILRIQQVVRGDSAAYFCASSPRGMANEKLFFGSGTQLSVL.

J is TRBJ1-5 and V is TRBV19; TRBD1 is a possible D gene (6 bases). Trimming shortened V by 6 bases and J by 2 bases, and 11 bases separated the two germline ends. This CDR3 has 14 residues. The germline V gene encodes CDR1 LNHDA and CDR2 SQIVND (reference sequence). Here the CDR3 DNA reads TGTGCCAGTAGCCAGGGGTGGCGCAATCAGCCCCAGCATTTT. It translates to CASSQGWRNQPQHF.